The 4 T cell receptor beta chains below come from one sample, sequenced in a study of cytomegalovirus exposure and HLA in healthy donors. The PCR was carried out with 60 Vbeta primers and 13 Jbeta primers. Assay used: immunoSEQ multiplex PCR; TCRdb lists only in-frame clones, some missing. The table lists approximately 170,000 clones, around four fifths of them singletons. Sequencing input: PBMCs. The origin of the receptors is a male donor in good health and CMV-seropositive.

The chain recombines TRBV4-1 with TRBJ1-1, with a tentative D call TRBD1 (6 bases). The CDR3 spans 15 residues. Germline CDR1 is MGHRA and CDR2 is YSYEKL. V lost 4 bases, J lost 6 bases, and 18 bases lay in between. CDR3: CASSPEAGAGAEAFF. CDR3 bases: TGCGCCAGCAGCCCAGAAGCAGGGGCGGGGGCTGAAGCTTTCTTT.

In DNA, the CDR3 is TGCGCCAGCAGCCAAGTCGACAGGGGCAACACTGAAGCTTTCTTT. This codes for CASSQVDRGNTEAFF. The chain employs TRBV4-3 and TRBJ1-1; 8 bases line up with TRBD1. Trimming cost V 1 base and J 2 bases; bases outside gene matches: 3. Germline V gene lookup returns CDR1 LGHNA and CDR2 YSLEER. There are 15 residues in the CDR3.

The chain links TRBV5-1 to TRBJ1-6; D call uncertain. The CDR3 extends over 13 amino acids. Germline V lookup: CDR1 SGHRS, CDR2 YFSETQ. Trimming left V 0 bases short and J 8 bases short, with 6 bases between. The CDR3: CASSLDADSPLHF. CDR3 bases: TGCGCCAGCAGCTTGGACGCGGATTCACCCCTCCACTTT.

J is TRBJ2-2 and V is TRBV7-3; D remains ambiguous. The CDR3 sequence is 15 residues long. CDR1 and CDR2 (germline): SGHTA, FQGTGA. V lost 7 bases and J lost 1, with 13 bases in between. CDR3 DNA: TGTGCCAGCACCCCAAATGCAGGGAACACCGGGGAGCTGTTTTTT. It codes for CASTPNAGNTGELFF.